The clone carrying this TCR beta chain was seen only a few times. This sample was taken from a study of cytomegalovirus exposure and HLA in healthy donors. PCR employed 60 Vbeta and 13 Jbeta primers. Libraries were prepared by immunoSEQ multiplex PCR; TCRdb keeps only in-frame clonotypes and omits some of them. The repertoire holds over 70,000 clones, with roughly 70% as singletons. The V end lost 5 bases, the J end lost 0 bases, and 11 bases lay between the germline ends. The CDR3 contains 14 residues. Per germline, CDR1 SGHDT and CDR2 YYEEEE. The clonotype was recovered from a man between 25 and 39 years old in good health and CMV-seropositive. Input material: PBMCs. V gene TRBV5-6 combines with J gene TRBJ1-1; a weak D match, TRBD1 (5 bases). The CDR3 loop is CASSFQGLNTEAFF. The CDR3 coding sequence is TGTGCCAGCAGTTTTCAGGGATTGAACACTGAAGCTTTCTTT.